The 24 T cell receptor beta chains in this list originate from one sample, sequenced in a study of blood T cells in healthy people across ages. The use of a sample-barcoded 5' primer and a J-beta primer mix characterized a second PCR of 7 to 11 cycles. Each CDR3 protein gets one entry after TCRdb re-called the 5' RACE reads with MiXCR. This table has 710,000 or so distinct CDR3 sequences, roughly 20% appearing once. Sequencing used blood. Receptors were obtained from a man in his 70s in good health.

The rearrangement joins TRBV27 to TRBJ2-3; TRBD2 aligns across 7 bases. This CDR3 has 20 amino acids. Germline-derived CDR1 and CDR2 are MNHEY and SMNVEV (reference sequence). Germline trimming cut 0 bases from V and 1 base from J; bases unmatched to any gene: 16. CDR3 sequence reads: CASSLSPGGSSPSGTDTQYF. CDR3 nucleotides: TGTGCCAGCAGTTTATCCCCTGGCGGGAGCTCTCCGTCCGGCACAGATACGCAGTATTTT.

The chain carries TRBV5-1 and TRBJ1-5; 10 bases are a match to TRBD1. This CDR3 is built from 16 residues. Trimming at V came to 2 bases and at J to 5 bases, leaving 7 bases not matched to a gene. Germline V gene lookup returns CDR1 SGHRS and CDR2 YFSETQ. The CDR3 sequence is CASSFGGQGPDQPQHF. CDR3 DNA: TGCGCCAGCAGCTTCGGGGGACAGGGGCCCGATCAGCCCCAGCATTTT.

This clonotype was counted only a few times. One end of the junction varies from germline; a read error may be responsible. This sequence joins TRBV20-1 and TRBJ1-6, with no clear D. This CDR3 has 15 amino acids. Germline V CDR1 and CDR2: DFQATT, SNEGSKA (reference sequence). CDR3 nucleotide sequence: TGCAGTGCTAGGGGCTCGCAGAGGTCAAATTCCCCCCTCCACTTT. Amino acids: CSARGSQRSNSPLHF.

The rearrangement uses TRBV6-1 and TRBJ2-1, with 8 bases matching TRBD1. V was clipped by 2 bases and J by 6 bases; unmatched bases: 3. This CDR3 has 14 residues. Germline V gives CDR1 MNHNS, CDR2 SASEGT. The CDR3 region has the DNA TGTGCCAGCAGTGAACAGGGGGCCGGCAATGAGCAGTTCTTC. Translating gives CASSEQGAGNEQFF.

The chain carries TRBV9 and TRBJ2-3; 7 bases agree with TRBD2. Per the germline V gene, CDR1 is SGDLS and CDR2 is YYNGEE. The CDR3 length is 17 residues. V dropped 3 bases and J dropped 7; count of bases not matched to a gene: 17. CDR3 region: CASSASSIGRDSHTQYF. The DNA for the CDR3 is TGTGCCAGCAGCGCCTCCTCGATTGGGAGGGATTCACATACGCAGTATTTT. Using reference TRBV9 and TRBJ2-3 for the parts outside the CDR3, the full variable domain is DSGVTQTPKHLITATGQRVTLRCSPRSGDLSVYWYQQSLDQGLQFLIQYYNGEERAKGNILERFSAQQFPDLHSELNLSSLELGDSALYFCASSASSIGRDSHTQYFGPGTRLTVL.

The chain is built from TRBV9 and TRBJ1-2; 9 bases map to TRBD1. Germline V lookup: CDR1 SGDLS, CDR2 YYNGEE. This CDR3 has 15 residues. V dropped 3 bases and J dropped 8; count of bases not matched to a gene: 11. The CDR3 sequence: CASSAVTGGSSGYTF. The CDR3 DNA reads as TGTGCCAGCAGCGCCGTAACAGGGGGCTCCAGCGGCTACACCTTC.

This clonotype was detected only a few times. The gene calls are TRBV12-3 or TRBV12-4 and TRBJ2-1; weak D call: TRBD2 (6 bases). This CDR3 is built from 12 residues. The V end lost 6 bases, the J end lost 7 bases, and 10 bases lay between the germline ends. The CDR3 coding sequence is TGTGCCAGCAGGGTTGGGGGGAATGAGCAGTTCTTC. The encoded protein is CASRVGGNEQFF.

There are a few counts of this clonotype. J is TRBJ2-5 and V is TRBV18, with D perhaps matching TRBD2 (6 bases). The J call could be wrong; TRBJ2-1 is a better fit for the DNA end. The length of the CDR3 is 13 residues. Germline CDR1 reads KGHSH; CDR2 reads LQKENI. CDR3 DNA sequence: TGTGCCAGCTCACTTAACGTGGGGGGAGAGCAGTTCTTC. The encoded protein is CASSLNVGGEQFF.

Only a few counts were recorded for this clonotype. The gene calls are TRBV4-1 and TRBJ2-1, with a tentative D call TRBD1 (5 bases). CDR1 is MGHRA and CDR2 is YSYEKL in the germline V gene. This CDR3 has 15 amino acids. Trimming cost V 0 bases and J 6 bases, with 12 bases left between them. The DNA of the CDR3 is TGCGCCAGCAGCCAAGATCAGGGCCCAATCAATGAGCAGTTCTTC. Amino acid sequence: CASSQDQGPINEQFF.

The chain links TRBV27 to TRBJ2-3, with D possibly being TRBD1 (5 bases). Germline V lookup: CDR1 MNHEY, CDR2 SMNVEV (reference sequence). The length of the CDR3 is 12 residues. Trimming took off 4 bases at V and 10 bases at J, with 12 bases between the two ends. DNA for the CDR3: TGTGCCAGCAGTTCGAATCCAGGGTCGCAGTATTTT. It encodes CASSSNPGSQYF.

This clonotype appeared a few times. The chain employs TRBV2 and TRBJ2-3; D unresolved. The V gene's germline CDR1 is SNHLY and CDR2 FYNNEI. The germline V and J ends were trimmed by 4 bases and 2 bases, with 16 bases remaining between them. This CDR3 spans 16 amino acids. The CDR3 spells CASSVFPPQATDTQYF. Written as DNA, the CDR3 is TGTGCCAGCAGTGTATTCCCACCTCAGGCCACAGATACGCAGTATTTT.

This clonotype appeared a few times. The chain carries TRBV5-1 and TRBJ2-6, with D uncertain. The germline V gene has CDR1 SGHRS and CDR2 YFSETQ. The CDR3 runs to 16 residues. Trimming removed 2 bases at V and 0 bases at J, with 9 bases between. In DNA, the CDR3 is TGCGCCAGCAGCTTCACAGAACGCTCTGGGGCCAACGTCCTGACTTTC. As protein: CASSFTERSGANVLTF.

The rearrangement joins TRBV20-1 to TRBJ2-1; TRBD2 aligns across 8 bases. The germline gives CDR1 DFQATT, CDR2 SNEGSKA (reference sequence). The CDR3 contains 14 residues. The V gene end was trimmed by 5 bases and the J gene end by 6 bases; junction bases not matched to a gene: 9. The chain's CDR3 is CSALLTSDFNEQFF. The CDR3, as DNA: TGCAGTGCTCTCCTGACTAGCGACTTCAATGAGCAGTTCTTC.

This clonotype was observed at least ten times. The gene calls are TRBV6-5 and TRBJ2-5; 7 bases match TRBD2. The trim removed 2 bases at V and 4 bases at J, leaving 4 bases unmatched. This CDR3 has 14 amino acids. The germline gives CDR1 MNHEY, CDR2 SVGAGI. CDR3 loop: CASSYVPSGETQYF. DNA of the CDR3: TGTGCCAGCAGTTACGTACCTAGCGGAGAGACCCAGTACTTC.

In its sample, this clonotype was seen a few times. The J gene is TRBJ2-5, the V gene TRBV19; D might be TRBD2 (7 bases). V was cut by 4 bases and J by 1 base, with 13 bases left in between. There are 15 residues in the CDR3. Germline CDR1 is LNHDA and CDR2 is SQIVND (reference sequence). The DNA for the CDR3 is TGTGCCAGTAGTAAAAGCGGGACACTCCAAGAGACCCAGTACTTC. This gives the protein CASSKSGTLQETQYF.

The rearrangement joins TRBV5-1 to TRBJ2-2; 10 positions agree with TRBD2. The germline gives CDR1 SGHRS, CDR2 YFSETQ. V lost 3 bases, J lost 6 bases, and 8 bases stayed unmatched. CDR3 length: 16 residues. The CDR3 loop reads CASSWAGTSEAGELFF. The CDR3 DNA is TGCGCCAGCAGCTGGGCCGGGACTAGCGAGGCCGGGGAGCTGTTTTTT.

The chain recombines TRBV28 with TRBJ2-1; 11 bases align to TRBD2. CDR3 length equals 16 residues. The ends lost 5 bases at V and 5 bases at J; junction bases unmatched: 8. CDR1 MDHEN and CDR2 SYDVKM come from the germline V gene. The CDR3 spells CASSPGGLADHNEQFF. CDR3 DNA sequence: TGTGCCAGCAGTCCTGGGGGACTAGCGGACCACAATGAGCAGTTCTTC.

This chain connects TRBV5-1 to TRBJ2-3; the match to TRBD2 covers 8 bases. Germline trimming cut 0 bases from V and 0 bases from J; bases unmatched to any gene: 12. Germline-derived CDR1 and CDR2 are SGHRS and YFSETQ. CDR3 length equals 19 residues. The CDR3 nucleotides are TGCGCCAGCAGCTTGGAGCCAGCGGGGGCGTCAACTAGCACAGATACGCAGTATTTT. It translates to CASSLEPAGASTSTDTQYF.

The rearrangement uses TRBV6-5 and TRBJ1-6, with D perhaps TRBD1 (5 bases). V was pared by 4 bases and J by 10 bases, with 8 bases between. The CDR3 spans 12 residues. The V gene's germline CDR1 is MNHEY and CDR2 SVGAGI. This CDR3 is CASSSQGSPLHF. The CDR3 bases are TGTGCCAGCAGTTCGCAGGGATCACCCCTCCACTTT.

The chain is built from TRBV19 and TRBJ2-5; 9 bases map to TRBD1. The J call may be in error: the DNA end matches TRBJ2-1 better. CDR3 size: 15 residues. In germline, CDR1 is LNHDA, CDR2 SQIVND (reference sequence). CDR3 in DNA: TGTGCCAGTAGTATAGAGGGACAGGGATACAATGAGCAGTTCTTC. It yields the protein CASSIEGQGYNEQFF.

This clonotype showed up just a few times. The chain combines TRBV12-3 or TRBV12-4 with TRBJ1-5, with D perhaps TRBD1 (6 bases). CDR3 length equals 16 residues. V was pared by 2 bases and J by 4 bases, with 15 bases between. The CDR3 sequence: CASSLKSGGWNQPQHF. CDR3 DNA sequence: TGTGCCAGCAGTTTAAAATCGGGGGGCTGGAATCAGCCCCAGCATTTT.

J is TRBJ1-4 and V is TRBV20-1, with D uncertain. The CDR3 is 16 residues long. Germline CDR1 is DFQATT and CDR2 is SNEGSKA (reference sequence). The V end lost 0 bases, the J end lost 2 bases, and 13 bases lay between the germline ends. The CDR3 DNA reads TGCAGTGCTAGAGATTCCTATGGGTACACTAATGAAAAACTGTTTTTT. This encodes CSARDSYGYTNEKLFF.

The CDR3, as DNA: TGTGCCTGGAGTGTAGGGACACCGGGTAACACCGGGGAGCTGTTTTTT. Translation gives CAWSVGTPGNTGELFF. V is TRBV30 and J is TRBJ2-2, with a tentative D call TRBD1 (6 bases). This CDR3 spans 16 amino acids. Trimming removed 0 bases at V and 2 bases at J, with 13 bases between. CDR1 is GTSNPN, CDR2 SVGIG, per germline (reference sequence).

This clonotype turned up a few times. J is TRBJ2-3 and V is TRBV7-9; D remains unclear. The germline gives CDR1 SEHNR, CDR2 FQNEAQ (reference sequence). V lost 3 bases to trimming and J lost 5 bases, with 15 bases between them. This CDR3 has 15 residues. The CDR3 spells CASSFASGAVDTQYF. DNA for the CDR3: TGTGCCAGCAGCTTCGCCTCGGGCGCAGTAGATACGCAGTATTTT.